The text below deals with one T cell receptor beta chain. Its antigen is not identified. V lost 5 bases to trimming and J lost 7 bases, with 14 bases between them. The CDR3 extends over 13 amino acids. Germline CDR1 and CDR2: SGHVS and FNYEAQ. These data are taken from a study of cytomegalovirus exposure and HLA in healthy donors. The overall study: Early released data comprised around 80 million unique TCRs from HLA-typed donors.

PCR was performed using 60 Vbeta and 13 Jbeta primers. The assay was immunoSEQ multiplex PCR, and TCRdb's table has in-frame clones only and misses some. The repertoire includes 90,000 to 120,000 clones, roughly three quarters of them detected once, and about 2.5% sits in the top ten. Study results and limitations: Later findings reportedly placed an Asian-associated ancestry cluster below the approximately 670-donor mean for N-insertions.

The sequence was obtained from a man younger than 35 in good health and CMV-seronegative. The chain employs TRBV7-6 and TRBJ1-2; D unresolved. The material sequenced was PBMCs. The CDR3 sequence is CASSAPSGSGYTF. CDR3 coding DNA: TGTGCCAGCAGCGCGCCAAGCGGATCTGGCTACACCTTC.